This TCR beta chain was captured by sequencing in a study of blood T cells in healthy people across ages. The CDR3 spans 15 residues. Germline V gene data show CDR1 as MGHRA and CDR2 as YSYEKL. Trimming cost V 5 bases and J 0 bases; bases outside gene matches: 7. The authors ran a second PCR of 7 to 11 cycles using a sample-barcoded 5' primer and a J-beta primer mix. Carrying 12 random nucleotides, a template-switch adaptor labeled each individual cDNA molecule. One entry per CDR3 protein, called by TCRdb with MiXCR from the 5' RACE reads. Here the sample spans roughly 1.7 million distinct CDR3 sequences, about 35% being singletons. Ten or more counts support this clonotype. The antigen is not known. General study points: Versus aged donors, long-lived donors had higher diversity and more naive CD4+ cells.

The chain uses TRBV4-1 and TRBJ2-7, with 7 bases identical to TRBD1. Input material: blood. The receptor comes from a woman aged 25 to 45 in good health. This CDR3 is CASSGPTGISYEQYF. Written as DNA, the CDR3 is TGCGCCAGCAGCGGACCGACAGGGATCTCCTACGAGCAGTACTTC.